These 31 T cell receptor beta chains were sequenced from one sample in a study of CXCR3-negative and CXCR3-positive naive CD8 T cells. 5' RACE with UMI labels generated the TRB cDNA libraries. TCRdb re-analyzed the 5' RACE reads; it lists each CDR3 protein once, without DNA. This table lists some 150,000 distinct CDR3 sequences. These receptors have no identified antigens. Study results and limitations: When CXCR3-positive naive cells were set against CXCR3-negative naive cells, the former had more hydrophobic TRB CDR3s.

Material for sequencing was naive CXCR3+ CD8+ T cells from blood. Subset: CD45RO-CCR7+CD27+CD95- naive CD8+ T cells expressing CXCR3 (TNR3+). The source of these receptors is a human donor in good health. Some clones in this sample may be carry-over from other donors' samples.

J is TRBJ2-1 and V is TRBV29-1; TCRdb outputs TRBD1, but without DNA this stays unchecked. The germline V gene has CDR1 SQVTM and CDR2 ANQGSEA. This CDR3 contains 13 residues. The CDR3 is CSVLGGGYNEQFF.

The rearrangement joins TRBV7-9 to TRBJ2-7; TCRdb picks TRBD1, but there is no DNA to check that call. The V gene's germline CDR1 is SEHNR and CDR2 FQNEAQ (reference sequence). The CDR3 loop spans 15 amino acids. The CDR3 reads CASSLASQGIYEQYF.

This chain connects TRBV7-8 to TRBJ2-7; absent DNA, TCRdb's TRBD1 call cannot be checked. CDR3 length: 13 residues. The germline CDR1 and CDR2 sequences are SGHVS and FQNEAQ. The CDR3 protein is CASSYFQGYEQYF.

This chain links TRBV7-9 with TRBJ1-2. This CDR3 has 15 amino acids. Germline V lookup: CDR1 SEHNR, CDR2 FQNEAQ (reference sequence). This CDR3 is CASSPRLLLNYGYTF.

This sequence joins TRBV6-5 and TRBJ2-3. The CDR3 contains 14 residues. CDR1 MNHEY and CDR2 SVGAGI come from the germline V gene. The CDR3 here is CASSFDDAADTQYF.

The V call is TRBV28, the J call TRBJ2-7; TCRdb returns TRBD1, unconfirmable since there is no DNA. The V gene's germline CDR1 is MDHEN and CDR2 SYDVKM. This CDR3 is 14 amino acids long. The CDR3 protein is CASSPPDRNYEQYF. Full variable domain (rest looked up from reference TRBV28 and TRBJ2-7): DVKVTQSSRYLVKRTGEKVFLECVQDMDHENMFWYRQDPGLGLRLIYFSYDVKMKEKGDIPEGYSVSREKKERFSLILESASTNQTSMYLCASSPPDRNYEQYFGPGTRLTVT.

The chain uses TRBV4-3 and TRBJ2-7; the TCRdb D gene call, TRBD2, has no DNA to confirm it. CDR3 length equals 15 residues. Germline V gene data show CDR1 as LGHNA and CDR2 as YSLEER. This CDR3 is CASSQGTAGYYEQYF.

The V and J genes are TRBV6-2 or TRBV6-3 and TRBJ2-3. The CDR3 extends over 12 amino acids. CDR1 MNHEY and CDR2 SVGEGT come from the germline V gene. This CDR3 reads CASKSGDGTQYF.

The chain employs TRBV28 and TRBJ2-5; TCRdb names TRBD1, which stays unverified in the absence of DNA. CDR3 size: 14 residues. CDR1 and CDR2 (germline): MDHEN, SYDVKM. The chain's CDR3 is CASNSGGVEETQYF.

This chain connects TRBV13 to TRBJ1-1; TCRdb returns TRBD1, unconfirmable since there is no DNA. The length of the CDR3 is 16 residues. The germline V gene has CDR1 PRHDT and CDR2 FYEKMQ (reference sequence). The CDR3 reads CASSLVLGDRGTEAFF.

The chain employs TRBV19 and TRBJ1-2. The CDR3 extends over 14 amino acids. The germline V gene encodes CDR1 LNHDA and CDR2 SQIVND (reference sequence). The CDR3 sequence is CASTDALEVDGYTF.

CDR3 sequence reads: CATSRETVVGGQTYEQYF. The rearrangement uses TRBV15 and TRBJ2-7; TCRdb proposes TRBD2, but this gene call is untestable without DNA. CDR3 length: 18 amino acids. The germline gives CDR1 LNHNV, CDR2 YYDKDF (reference sequence).

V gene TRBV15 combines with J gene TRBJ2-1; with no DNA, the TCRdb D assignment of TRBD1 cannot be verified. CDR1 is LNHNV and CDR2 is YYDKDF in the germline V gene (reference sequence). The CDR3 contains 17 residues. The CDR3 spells CATSRGHRGGAYNEKFF. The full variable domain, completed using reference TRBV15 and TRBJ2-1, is DAMVIQNPRYQVTQFGKPVTLSCSQTLNHNVMYWYQQKSSQAPKLLFHYYDKDFNNEADTPDNFQSRRPNTSFCFLDIRSPGLGDTAMYLCATSRGHRGGAYNEKFFGPGTRLTVL.

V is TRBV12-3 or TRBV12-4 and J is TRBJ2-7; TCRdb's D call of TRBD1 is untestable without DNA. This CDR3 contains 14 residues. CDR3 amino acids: CASSFPGGQDEQYF.

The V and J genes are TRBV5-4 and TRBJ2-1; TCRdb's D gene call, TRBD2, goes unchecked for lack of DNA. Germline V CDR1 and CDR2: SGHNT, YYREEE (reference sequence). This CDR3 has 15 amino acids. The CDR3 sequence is CATRQGASGSNEQFF.

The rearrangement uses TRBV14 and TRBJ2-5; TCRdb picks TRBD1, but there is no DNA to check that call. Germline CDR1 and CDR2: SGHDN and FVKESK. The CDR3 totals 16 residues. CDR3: CASSQAPGVAQETQYF.

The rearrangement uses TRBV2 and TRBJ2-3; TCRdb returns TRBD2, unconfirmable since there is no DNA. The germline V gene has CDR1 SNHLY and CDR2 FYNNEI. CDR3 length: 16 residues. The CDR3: CASSETSGLLTDTQYF.

The CDR3 here is CASSTIPQETQYF. The rearrangement links TRBV7-6 to TRBJ2-5. The CDR3 extends over 13 amino acids. Germline V CDR1 and CDR2: SGHVS, FNYEAQ.

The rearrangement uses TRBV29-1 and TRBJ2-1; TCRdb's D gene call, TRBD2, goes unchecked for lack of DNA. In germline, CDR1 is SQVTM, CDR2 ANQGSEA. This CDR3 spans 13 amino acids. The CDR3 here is CSVVLAGGNEQFF.

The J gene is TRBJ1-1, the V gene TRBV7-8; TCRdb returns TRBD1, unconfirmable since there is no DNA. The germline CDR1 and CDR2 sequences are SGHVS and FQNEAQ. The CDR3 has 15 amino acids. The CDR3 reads CASSSGRGQNTEAFF.

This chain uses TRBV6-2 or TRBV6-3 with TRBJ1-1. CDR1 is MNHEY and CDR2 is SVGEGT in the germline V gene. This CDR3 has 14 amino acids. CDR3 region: CASSYGSLNTEAFF.

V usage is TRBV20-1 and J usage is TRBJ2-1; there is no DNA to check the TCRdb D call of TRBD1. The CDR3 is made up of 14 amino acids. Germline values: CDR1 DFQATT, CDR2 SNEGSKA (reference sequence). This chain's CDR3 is CSARDREGDNEQFF.

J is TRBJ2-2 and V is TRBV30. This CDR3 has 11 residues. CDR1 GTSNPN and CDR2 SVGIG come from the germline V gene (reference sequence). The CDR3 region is CAWSDPGELFF.

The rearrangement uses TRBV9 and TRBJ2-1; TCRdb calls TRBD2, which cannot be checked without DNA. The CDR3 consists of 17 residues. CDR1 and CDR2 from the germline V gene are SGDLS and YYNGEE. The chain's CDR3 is CASSVGSGPVSYNEQFF.

CDR3 protein: CASSISGSTDTQYF. The chain links TRBV7-3 to TRBJ2-3. The CDR3 sequence is 14 residues long. The V gene's germline CDR1 is SGHTA and CDR2 FQGTGA.

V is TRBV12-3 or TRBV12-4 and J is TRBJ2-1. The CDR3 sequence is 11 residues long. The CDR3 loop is CASSPANEQFF.

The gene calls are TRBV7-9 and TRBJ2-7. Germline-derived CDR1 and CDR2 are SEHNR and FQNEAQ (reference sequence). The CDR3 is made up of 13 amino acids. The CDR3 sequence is CASSFADSYEQYF. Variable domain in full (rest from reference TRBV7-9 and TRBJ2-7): DTGVSQNPRHKITKRGQNVTFRCDPISEHNRLYWYRQTLGQGPEFLTYFQNEAQLEKSRLLSDRFSAERPKGSFSTLEIQRTEQGDSAMYLCASSFADSYEQYFGPGTRLTVT.

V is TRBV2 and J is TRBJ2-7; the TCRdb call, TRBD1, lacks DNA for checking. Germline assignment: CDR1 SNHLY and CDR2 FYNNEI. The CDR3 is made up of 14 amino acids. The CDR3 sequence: CASSPGQGSNEQYF.

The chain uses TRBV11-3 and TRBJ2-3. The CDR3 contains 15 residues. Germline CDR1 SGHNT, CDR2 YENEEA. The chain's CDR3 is CASSLVGGWEDTQYF.

The CDR3 sequence: CASSLASDRSGGGYTF. The V and J genes are TRBV5-6 and TRBJ1-2; TCRdb selects TRBD1, and the lack of DNA leaves this call unchecked. The CDR3 length is 16 residues. CDR1 is SGHDT and CDR2 is YYEEEE in the germline V gene. The variable domain in full, with the rest retrieved from reference TRBV5-6 and TRBJ1-2, is DAGVTQSPTHLIKTRGQQVTLRCSPKSGHDTVSWYQQALGQGPQFIFQYYEEEERQRGNFPDRFSGHQFPNYSSELNVNALLLGDSALYLCASSLASDRSGGGYTFGSGTRLTVV.

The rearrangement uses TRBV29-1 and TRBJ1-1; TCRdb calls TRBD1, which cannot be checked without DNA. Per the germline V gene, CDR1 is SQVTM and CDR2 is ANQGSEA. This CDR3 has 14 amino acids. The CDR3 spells CSVDSQGSNTEAFF.